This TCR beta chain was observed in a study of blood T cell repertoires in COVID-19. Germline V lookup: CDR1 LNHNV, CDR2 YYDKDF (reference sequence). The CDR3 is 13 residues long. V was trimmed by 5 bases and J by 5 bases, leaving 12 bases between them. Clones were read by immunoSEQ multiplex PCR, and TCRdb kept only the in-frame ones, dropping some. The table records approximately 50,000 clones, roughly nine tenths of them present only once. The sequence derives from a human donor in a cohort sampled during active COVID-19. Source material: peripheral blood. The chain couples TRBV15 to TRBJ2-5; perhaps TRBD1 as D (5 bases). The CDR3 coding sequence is TGTGCCACCAGCCCGACAGAAATGGAGACCCAGTACTTC. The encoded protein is CATSPTEMETQYF.